Ten or more counts support the clone carrying this T cell receptor beta chain. These data come from a study of T cells in Graves' hyperthyroidism and ophthalmopathy. Using RNA transcripts as the source, TCR beta CDR3 regions were amplified. TCR CDR3 underwent first-round RT-PCR with the HTBI primer set. From the multiplex PCR reads, TCRdb called clonotypes with MiXCR, one entry per CDR3 protein. The repertoire holds roughly 700,000 distinct CDR3 sequences, around 15% seen once, with roughly a sixth in the top ten. Germline CDR1 reads SGHNT; CDR2 reads YYREEE (reference sequence). Trimming took 1 base from V and 4 from J, leaving 11 bases between them. The CDR3 has 14 residues.

The sequenced material came from blood. This receptor was taken from a middle-aged man with Graves' hyperthyroidism. The chain carries TRBV5-4 and TRBJ2-5; D may be TRBD1 (6 bases). The CDR3 region is CASSLPGQPETQYF. CDR3 in DNA: TGTGCCAGCAGCTTGCCGGGACAACCAGAGACCCAGTACTTC. Variable domain in full (rest from reference TRBV5-4 and TRBJ2-5): ETGVTQSPTHLIKTRGQQVTLRCSSQSGHNTVSWYQQALGQGPQFIFQYYREEENGRGNFPPRFSGLQFPNYSSELNVNALELDDSALYLCASSLPGQPETQYFGPGTRLLVL.